Shown below are 9 T cell receptor beta chains from a single sample sequenced in a study of cytomegalovirus exposure and HLA in healthy donors. The PCR had 60 Vbeta and 13 Jbeta primers. Profiling relied on immunoSEQ multiplex PCR, and the TCRdb table lists in-frame clones only, not all of them. Of some 140,000 clones detected, roughly 78% appear once; the ten largest clones hold about 7%. The sample was PBMCs. Receptors were obtained from a man aged 35 to 55 in good health and CMV-seropositive.

The chain combines TRBV30 with TRBJ1-1; D gene unclear. The CDR3 is 11 amino acids. Germline-derived CDR1 and CDR2 are GTSNPN and SVGIG (reference sequence). CDR3 protein: CAADMNTEAFF. The CDR3 DNA sequence: TGTGCGGCAGACATGAACACTGAAGCTTTCTTT.

This chain uses TRBV6-1 with TRBJ1-4; 7 positions agree with TRBD1. V trimming: 4 bases; J trimming: 7 bases; junction bases outside the gene matches: 18. The CDR3 totals 18 residues. The germline CDR1 and CDR2 sequences are MNHNS and SASEGT. CDR3 residues: CASSGDRELSPSGEKLFF. CDR3 nucleotide sequence: TGTGCCAGCAGTGGAGACAGGGAGTTATCCCCATCGGGTGAAAAACTGTTTTTT.

A few counts support this clone. This chain uses TRBV10-3 with TRBJ1-4; no clear D. This CDR3 contains 12 residues. CDR1 ENHRY and CDR2 SYGVKD come from the germline V gene. V lost 2 bases, J lost 8 bases, and 6 bases lay in between. CDR3: CAISETSEKLFF. The CDR3 nucleotides read TGTGCCATCAGTGAGACATCGGAAAAACTGTTTTTT.

V is TRBV4-1 and J is TRBJ2-7; 14 bases line up with TRBD2. V lost 1 base to trimming and J lost 0 bases; unmatched junction nucleotides: 2. CDR1 is MGHRA, CDR2 YSYEKL, per germline. The CDR3 is 17 amino acids. CDR3 sequence: CASSQAGTSGSSYEQYF. In DNA form, the CDR3 reads TGCGCCAGCAGCCAAGCTGGGACTAGCGGGAGCTCCTACGAGCAGTACTTC.

In this sample, this clone turned up once. This chain joins TRBV7-9 and TRBJ1-3; the D gene is possibly TRBD1 (6 bases). Trimming pared 1 base from V and 4 bases from J, leaving 11 bases between. In germline, CDR1 is SEHNR, CDR2 FQNEAQ (reference sequence). This CDR3 comprises 15 residues. The CDR3 sequence: CASSLDAGAGNTIYF. Here the CDR3 DNA reads TGTGCCAGCAGCTTAGATGCAGGGGCAGGAAACACCATATATTTT.

Only a few counts were recorded for this clone. J is TRBJ2-7 and V is TRBV27; D not resolved. This CDR3 comprises 13 residues. V was pared by 5 bases and J by 3 bases, with 11 bases between. CDR1 and CDR2 (germline): MNHEY, SMNVEV (reference sequence). This CDR3 is CASSPRSLYEQYF. The CDR3 DNA reads TGTGCCAGCAGTCCGAGATCCCTCTACGAGCAGTACTTC.

This clone was seen just once. The rearrangement uses TRBV7-6 and TRBJ2-7, with a weak D call TRBD2 (6 bases). The V and J ends lost 5 bases and 2 bases respectively, with 19 bases between them. The CDR3 loop spans 16 amino acids. In germline, CDR1 is SGHVS, CDR2 FNYEAQ. CDR3 region: CASSEGVGGPAYEQYF. CDR3 nucleotide sequence: TGTGCCAGCAGCGAGGGAGTGGGAGGCCCCGCCTACGAGCAGTACTTC.

The rearrangement joins TRBV27 to TRBJ2-7; D call uncertain. The CDR3 is 13 amino acids. Germline CDR1 reads MNHEY; CDR2 reads SMNVEV (reference sequence). V shed 4 bases and J shed 6 bases, with 13 bases lying between them. The CDR3: CASSSPPVSEQYF. The CDR3 DNA reads TGTGCCAGCAGTTCCCCCCCCGTGAGCGAGCAGTACTTC.

This clone appeared a few times. The chain combines TRBV9 with TRBJ2-7; 8 bases agree with TRBD2. With V trimmed by 1 base and J by 4 bases, 7 bases remained unmatched. The CDR3 length is 15 residues. Germline V gene data show CDR1 as SGDLS and CDR2 as YYNGEE. CDR3 in DNA: TGTGCCAGCAGCGTACGGCCGGGAGGGCCTTACGAGCAGTACTTC. Its translation: CASSVRPGGPYEQYF.